This T cell receptor (beta chain) was retrieved from a study of blood T cell repertoires in COVID-19. Study information: Sites across the United States, Italy and Spain contributed samples from acute and convalescent COVID-19. From T cells, B-cell-depleted T cells, or PBMCs came the material, which was cDNA or gDNA.

Trimming left V 1 base short and J 0 bases short, with 17 bases between. This CDR3 spans 17 amino acids. The germline V gene has CDR1 SQVTM and CDR2 ANQGSEA. Per the original methods: Amplification from reference gene primers served as the basis for estimated nucleated cell counts. Clones were sequenced by immunoSEQ multiplex PCR, and TCRdb holds only the in-frame ones, with some missing. V, J and clone size are those of that table, while D and trimming were read from the DNA. Of about 100,000 clones in the sample, just over 90% were seen once. The TCR was taken from a man aged 45-65 years with active COVID-19. Sequenced: peripheral blood. The chain has TRBV29-1 and TRBJ2-3, with a weak D call TRBD1 (5 bases). CDR3 bases: TGCAGCGTTGAAGGGGGCATAACATCGTTTAGCACAGATACGCAGTATTTT. Protein: CSVEGGITSFSTDTQYF.